What follows are 8 T cell receptor beta chains derived from one specimen sequenced in a study of cytomegalovirus exposure and HLA in healthy donors. Amplification used 60 Vbeta primers and 13 Jbeta primers. Only in-frame clones appear in the TCRdb table, and some are missing; sequencing was by immunoSEQ multiplex PCR. The sample carries a few hundred thousand clones, approximately 80% recorded once. The sequenced sample was PBMCs. The receptors stem from a woman aged 55-70 years in good health and CMV-seropositive.

The V call is TRBV18, the J call TRBJ1-2; D gene uncertain. This CDR3 contains 15 residues. CDR1 and CDR2 from the germline V gene are KGHSH and LQKENI. V was trimmed by 0 bases and J by 5 bases, leaving 13 bases between them. CDR3 sequence: CASSPPERVGYGYTF. In DNA, the CDR3 is TGTGCCAGCTCACCACCGGAGAGGGTTGGTTATGGCTACACCTTC.

The chain links TRBV27 to TRBJ1-2; 9 bases are shared with TRBD1. The CDR3 spans 13 residues. The trim removed 5 bases at V and 8 bases at J, leaving 6 bases unmatched. CDR1 is MNHEY and CDR2 is SMNVEV in the germline V gene (reference sequence). This CDR3 reads CASSLYRGQGYTF. As DNA, the CDR3 is TGTGCCAGCAGTCTTTACAGGGGGCAAGGCTACACCTTC.

V is TRBV5-1 and J is TRBJ2-7; perhaps TRBD1 as D (6 bases). V was cut by 6 bases and J by 2 bases, with 15 bases left in between. CDR1 is SGHRS and CDR2 is YFSETQ in the germline V gene. The CDR3 has 14 residues. CDR3 in amino acids: CASTLAGETYEQYF. The CDR3 nucleotides read TGCGCCAGCACTCTGGCAGGGGAGACCTACGAGCAGTACTTC.

CDR3 in DNA: TGTGCCATCAGTGAACAGGGGTATGGCTACACCTTC. Translating gives CAISEQGYGYTF. The rearrangement uses TRBV10-3 and TRBJ1-2; 7 positions agree with TRBD1. Per the germline V gene, CDR1 is ENHRY and CDR2 is SYGVKD. There are 12 residues in the CDR3. After removal of 3 bases from V and 5 bases from J, the junction contained 0 bases not matched to a gene.

This rearrangement joins TRBV6-5 to TRBJ2-7; the D gene is possibly TRBD1 (6 bases). The germline gives CDR1 MNHEY, CDR2 SVGAGI. This CDR3 contains 12 residues. V lost 6 bases and J 2 bases, leaving 8 bases between the germline ends. CDR3 amino acids: CASRQGAYEQYF. CDR3 nucleotides: TGTGCCAGCAGACAGGGAGCCTACGAGCAGTACTTC.

The rearrangement links TRBV25-1 to TRBJ2-7; D unclear. Germline V gives CDR1 MGHDK, CDR2 SYGVNS. The V gene lost 8 bases and the J gene lost 5 bases, with 10 bases spanning the gap. This CDR3 spans 11 amino acids. CDR3 bases: TGTGCCAGCCGGGTGCTCCACGAGCAGTACTTC. It specifies CASRVLHEQYF.

This clone was found a few times. V gene TRBV18 combines with J gene TRBJ1-4, with D tentatively TRBD1 (5 bases). V was pared by 4 bases and J by 2 bases, with 17 bases between. Germline CDR1 reads KGHSH; CDR2 reads LQKENI. The CDR3 totals 17 residues. The CDR3 coding sequence is TGTGCCAGCTCACGAAATATTCAGGGCGCGACTAATGAAAAACTGTTTTTT. Translation: CASSRNIQGATNEKLFF. The full variable domain, with the rest looked up from reference TRBV18 and TRBJ1-4, is NAGVMQNPRHLVRRRGQEARLRCSPMKGHSHVYWYRQLPEEGLKFMVYLQKENIIDESGMPKERFSAEFPKEGPSILRIQQVVRGDSAAYFCASSRNIQGATNEKLFFGSGTQLSVL.

This clone was seen a handful of times. The genes are TRBV5-4 and TRBJ1-2, with a possible D match to TRBD1 (5 bases). V lost 3 bases and J 7 bases, leaving 7 bases between the germline ends. There are 11 residues in the CDR3. Germline assignment: CDR1 SGHNT and CDR2 YYREEE (reference sequence). CDR3 coding DNA: TGTGCCAGCAGCTGGGGCCTTGGCTACACCTTC. It codes for CASSWGLGYTF.